Listed here are 14 T cell receptor beta chains from one sample, sequenced in a study of blood T cells in healthy people across ages (dated by TCRdb to the mid-2010s). Preparation of the library involved 5' RACE. The sample was run on an Illumina HiSeq 2500. A second PCR of roughly 7 to 12 cycles was run with a J-beta primer mix and a sample-barcoded 5' primer. TCRdb reprocessed the public reads (quality trimming at Q25 with fastp, clone calling with MiXCR) and kept in-frame beta chains. Every distinct CDR3 protein forms one entry, paired with its most common genes and DNA. Within this sample are about 930,000 distinct CDR3 sequences, with roughly 29% of them counted one time only. The top ten constitute 10% to 13% of the sample. These same records also appear under a second study, on T cells of mothers and their children.

Sample: blood. The receptors stem from a woman aged 40 to 50 in good health.

This clonotype was picked up a small number of times. The V gene is TRBV28, the J gene TRBJ2-2; possibly TRBD1 for D (5 bases). The CDR3 consists of 16 residues. V gave up 10 bases and J gave up 0 bases, with 18 bases separating them. Germline CDR1 and CDR2: MDHEN and SYDVKM. The DNA for the CDR3 is TGTGCCACCACCAGGGTCCTCCTTGCGAACACCGGGGAGCTGTTTTTT. Amino acids: CATTRVLLANTGELFF.

This chain connects TRBV30 to TRBJ1-2; D possibly corresponds to TRBD1 (5 bases). V dropped 1 base and J dropped 4 bases, with 13 bases sitting between them. The CDR3 extends over 14 amino acids. The germline V gene has CDR1 GTSNPN and CDR2 SVGIG (reference sequence). In nucleotides, the CDR3 is TGTGCCTGGAGTGCCAGGGTCCTGAGCTATGGCTACACCTTC. Amino acids: CAWSARVLSYGYTF.

This clonotype was seen a handful of times. The chain carries TRBV7-9 and TRBJ1-2; D possibly corresponds to TRBD1 (6 bases). CDR1 is SEHNR and CDR2 is FQNEAQ in the germline V gene (reference sequence). Trimming took off 6 bases at V and 5 bases at J, with 10 bases between the two ends. This CDR3 region has 12 residues. Here the CDR3 DNA reads TGTGCCAGCAGAGGACAGCAATATGGCTACACCTTC. Translation: CASRGQQYGYTF.

Only a few counts were recorded for this clonotype. One end of the junction does not line up with germline, which may come from a read error. The chain employs TRBV28 and TRBJ1-6; TRBD1 is a possible D gene (6 bases). The CDR3 loop spans 15 amino acids. Germline loops: CDR1 MDHEN, CDR2 SYDVKM. In nucleotides, the CDR3 is TGTGTCAGCAGTCCCCCTACAGGGCAGAGTTCACCCCTCCACTTT. Amino acid sequence: CVSSPPTGQSSPLHF.

This clonotype turned up a few times. The chain employs TRBV10-3 and TRBJ1-1, with a tentative D call TRBD1 (6 bases). CDR1 and CDR2 (germline): ENHRY, SYGVKD. The CDR3 is 16 amino acids. Trimming left V 6 bases short and J 3 bases short, with 20 bases between. The CDR3 DNA is TGTGCCATCAGCAAAACCCCAGGGGAGGGAGACACTGAAGCTTTCTTT. Encoded protein: CAISKTPGEGDTEAFF.

This clonotype showed up many times. This chain uses TRBV30 with TRBJ1-2; 9 positions match TRBD1. The V gene's germline CDR1 is GTSNPN and CDR2 SVGIG (reference sequence). This CDR3 has 13 amino acids. J gave up 7 bases and V 3 bases, and 6 bases lay outside the gene matches. This CDR3 reads CAWRETGGLGYTF. The CDR3 bases are TGTGCCTGGAGGGAAACAGGGGGCCTTGGCTACACCTTC.

This clonotype has a count of ten or more. The chain carries TRBV4-2 and TRBJ2-7; unclear D gene. Per germline, CDR1 LGHNA and CDR2 YNFKEQ. The CDR3 contains 11 residues. V was pared by 0 bases and J by 4 bases, with 1 base between. The CDR3 DNA is TGTGCCAGCAGCCAAGAGTACGAGCAGTACTTC. Encoded protein: CASSQEYEQYF.

The chain employs TRBV12-3 or TRBV12-4 and TRBJ2-1, with TRBD2 identical over 10 bases. Germline trimming cut 6 bases from V and 5 bases from J; bases unmatched to any gene: 7. The CDR3 is 15 amino acids. CDR3: CASSPGTSEDNEQFF. In DNA, the CDR3 is TGTGCCAGCAGCCCCGGGACTAGCGAGGACAATGAGCAGTTCTTC.

In its sample, this clonotype was seen a few times. The CDR3 coding sequence is TGTGCCAGCAGCGGGGACTTCAATCAGCCCCAGCATTTT. This sequence encodes CASSGDFNQPQHF. The chain couples TRBV7-3 to TRBJ1-5; D might be TRBD1 (5 bases). V was shortened by 5 bases and J by 3 bases, with 8 bases between the two germline ends. Per germline, CDR1 SGHTA and CDR2 FQGTGA. The CDR3 has 13 amino acids.

A remark on this clonotype: A much more abundant neighbour one base away suggests this may be a read error. The chain is built from TRBV7-3 and TRBJ2-3, with D unresolved. From germline, CDR1 is SGHTA and CDR2 FQGTGA. The CDR3 extends over 15 amino acids. CDR3 nucleotide sequence: TGTACCAGCAGCTTAAGGGCGCGGTACACAGATACGCAGTATTTT. As protein: CTSSLRARYTDTQYF.

This clonotype has only a few counts. The V gene is TRBV7-2, the J gene TRBJ1-3, with 8 bases fitting TRBD1. In germline, CDR1 is SGHTA, CDR2 FQGNSA. This CDR3 is built from 12 residues. V dropped 8 bases and J dropped 7; count of bases not matched to a gene: 4. The CDR3 protein is CASAGGWNTIYF. CDR3 nucleotides: TGTGCCAGCGCAGGGGGCTGGAACACCATATATTTT.

This clonotype was seen a few times. The J gene is TRBJ1-4, the V gene TRBV5-1, with D hard to call. This CDR3 is built from 13 residues. V was shortened by 2 bases and J by 5 bases, with 7 bases between the two germline ends. Germline assignment: CDR1 SGHRS and CDR2 YFSETQ. In DNA form, the CDR3 reads TGCGCCAGCAGCTTTGGAGAGAATGAAAAACTGTTTTTT. Amino acid sequence: CASSFGENEKLFF.

On this clonotype itself: A clone one base away is much larger, so this may be a read error. The V gene is TRBV10-3, the J gene TRBJ1-2, with a weak D call TRBD1 (6 bases). This CDR3 has 13 amino acids. The germline CDR1 and CDR2 sequences are ENHRY and SYGVKD. CDR3 amino acids: CSISEQGGYGYTF. The CDR3 DNA reads TGTTCCATCAGTGAGCAAGGGGGTTATGGCTACACCTTC.

The sample holds many counts of this clonotype. The chain has TRBV7-9 and TRBJ2-7, with D tentatively TRBD1 (6 bases). Germline V lookup: CDR1 SEHNR, CDR2 FQNEAQ (reference sequence). V dropped 0 bases and J dropped 5 bases, with 14 bases sitting between them. This CDR3 comprises 15 residues. CDR3 nucleotides: TGTGCCAGCAGCTTAGCCGGCAGGGGCCGGGACGAGCAGTACTTC. It is translated as CASSLAGRGRDEQYF.